Listed here are 29 T cell receptor beta chains from one sample, sequenced in a study of a mutant IDH1 vaccine in newly diagnosed glioma. The time point is: baseline, week 1 (first vaccination visit). As for treatment: pre-vaccination baseline after standard-of-care therapy. Here immunoSEQ multiplex PCR was the method, and the copy in TCRdb shows in-frame clones only, minus some. This sample yields tens of thousands of clones, of which around 90% are seen a single time; roughly 2.5% belongs to the top ten. Here the sequenced sample was PBMCs, taken from a glioma patient treated with radiotherapy, temozolomide or both. The receptor source for this set is a man aged 45 to 65 with glioma.

The chain links TRBV19 to TRBJ2-3; TRBD1 might be the D (6 bases). Germline CDR1 reads LNHDA; CDR2 reads SQIVND (reference sequence). V lost 7 bases and J lost 2, with 19 bases in between. CDR3 length: 16 amino acids. CDR3 residues: CASTGRTTGSTDTQYF. CDR3 bases: TGTGCCAGTACTGGGCGTACGACAGGTTCCACAGATACGCAGTATTTT.

This sequence joins TRBV5-4 and TRBJ1-2; D might be TRBD1 (6 bases). The germline V gene has CDR1 SGHNT and CDR2 YYREEE (reference sequence). Trimming took 5 bases from V and 4 from J, leaving 9 bases between them. This CDR3 contains 12 residues. For the CDR3, the DNA is TGTGCCAGCAGTGAGACAGGCTATGGCTACACCTTC. The encoded protein is CASSETGYGYTF.

V and J are TRBV5-1 and TRBJ1-2; TRBD1 matches at 8 bases. The trim removed 4 bases at V and 4 bases at J, leaving 6 bases unmatched. There are 14 residues in the CDR3. Per germline, CDR1 SGHRS and CDR2 YFSETQ. The CDR3 DNA reads as TGCGCCAGCAGCGCGGACAGGGCTGGCTATGGCTACACCTTC. Amino acid sequence: CASSADRAGYGYTF.

V usage is TRBV28 and J usage is TRBJ1-5, with D maybe TRBD1 (5 bases). The CDR3 loop spans 13 amino acids. V lost 7 bases to trimming and J lost 4 bases, with 11 bases between them. Germline V gives CDR1 MDHEN, CDR2 SYDVKM. The chain's CDR3 is CASIAGDNQPQHF. The CDR3 nucleotides read TGTGCCAGCATTGCGGGGGATAATCAGCCCCAGCATTTT.

The rearrangement joins TRBV28 to TRBJ2-7; 7 bases line up with TRBD1. The V segment lost 4 bases and the J segment 7 bases; nucleotides outside the gene matches: 10. The CDR3 consists of 14 residues. Looked up from germline, CDR1 is MDHEN and CDR2 is SYDVKM. The CDR3 region is CASSSPFDREEQYF. CDR3 bases: TGTGCCAGCAGTTCGCCGTTTGACAGGGAGGAGCAGTACTTC.

The chain links TRBV7-2 to TRBJ2-5, with 14 bases matching TRBD2. The CDR3 is 18 amino acids. The V segment lost 2 bases and the J segment 2 bases; nucleotides outside the gene matches: 7. In germline, CDR1 is SGHTA, CDR2 FQGNSA. The CDR3 loop is CASSLRSGLAGGQETQYF. CDR3 DNA sequence: TGTGCCAGCAGCTTACGTTCAGGACTAGCGGGGGGTCAAGAGACCCAGTACTTC. The full variable domain, with the rest looked up from reference TRBV7-2 and TRBJ2-5, is GAGVSQSPSNKVTEKGKDVELRCDPISGHTALYWYRQSLGQGLEFLIYFQGNSAPDKSGLPSDRFSAERTGGSVSTLTIQRTQQEDSAVYLCASSLRSGLAGGQETQYFGPGTRLLVL.

This chain connects TRBV6-1 to TRBJ1-5; a weak D match, TRBD1 (5 bases). V was trimmed by 5 bases and J by 7 bases, leaving 18 bases between them. CDR1 and CDR2 (germline): MNHNS, SASEGT. The CDR3 length is 15 residues. The CDR3 region has the DNA TGTGCCAGCAGTTTAAGTTCACGGCGGGGGCAGCCCCAGCATTTT. Residues: CASSLSSRRGQPQHF.

The J gene is TRBJ2-7, the V gene TRBV27; 8 bases match TRBD2. CDR1 is MNHEY, CDR2 SMNVEV, per germline (reference sequence). Trimming removed 5 bases from V and 0 bases from J; junction bases left unmatched: 6. The CDR3 spans 15 residues. CDR3 in DNA: TGTGCCAGCAGTCCGTCCGGGACTAGCTCCTACGAGCAGTACTTC. This sequence encodes CASSPSGTSSYEQYF.

This chain uses TRBV30 with TRBJ1-1; D may be TRBD1 (5 bases). Trimming took 1 base from V and 5 from J, leaving 8 bases between them. The CDR3 runs to 12 residues. Germline CDR1 reads GTSNPN; CDR2 reads SVGIG (reference sequence). CDR3 sequence reads: CAWSGGTTEAFF. CDR3 in DNA: TGTGCCTGGAGTGGGGGGACGACTGAAGCTTTCTTT.

This clone showed up just once. The rearrangement uses TRBV4-3 and TRBJ2-7; TRBD1 matches 7 bases. The length of the CDR3 is 15 residues. Unmatched junction bases numbered 13, after V lost 4 bases and J lost 7 bases. CDR1 and CDR2 from the germline V gene are LGHNA and YSLEER. The CDR3 protein is CASSRQQGTNYEQYF. The DNA of the CDR3 is TGCGCCAGCAGCCGCCAACAGGGGACCAACTATGAGCAGTACTTC.

This chain connects TRBV9 to TRBJ2-3, with 10 bases lining up with TRBD2. This CDR3 contains 16 residues. After removal of 0 bases from V and 1 base from J, the junction contained 2 bases not matched to a gene. Germline V gene lookup returns CDR1 SGDLS and CDR2 YYNGEE. The CDR3 DNA reads as TGTGCCAGCAGCGTAGGGGGGACTAGCGGCACAGATACGCAGTATTTT. Its protein product is CASSVGGTSGTDTQYF.

This sequence joins TRBV18 and TRBJ2-2; possibly TRBD2 for D (6 bases). The ends were cut back, 2 bases at V and 5 bases at J, with 12 bases in the middle. In germline, CDR1 is KGHSH, CDR2 LQKENI. The CDR3 runs 15 residues. CDR3 residues: CASSPGRRGTGELFF. As DNA, the CDR3 is TGTGCCAGCTCACCAGGGAGGCGAGGGACCGGGGAGCTGTTTTTT.

The chain links TRBV6-1 to TRBJ1-3, with a weak D call TRBD1 (6 bases). The V end lost 3 bases, the J end lost 0 bases, and 9 bases lay between the germline ends. Germline assignment: CDR1 MNHNS and CDR2 SASEGT. The CDR3 is 15 amino acids. CDR3 sequence reads: CASSEGASSGNTIYF. The DNA of the CDR3 is TGTGCCAGCAGTGAGGGGGCCAGCTCTGGAAACACCATATATTTT.

This chain joins TRBV6-1 and TRBJ1-1, with D hard to call. The CDR3 totals 13 residues. Looked up from germline, CDR1 is MNHNS and CDR2 is SASEGT. V shed 0 bases and J shed 3 bases, with 5 bases lying between them. The CDR3, as DNA: TGTGCCAGCAGTGAAGCGATTTACACTGAAGCTTTCTTT. It is translated as CASSEAIYTEAFF.

This chain connects TRBV18 to TRBJ2-1; TRBD1 is a possible D gene (6 bases). The V end was cut by 3 bases, the J end by 5 bases, with 17 bases between. The CDR3 spans 16 residues. Germline CDR1 is KGHSH and CDR2 is LQKENI. The CDR3 bases are TGTGCCAGCTCACCCCTTACCCTAGGGGGTCACAATGAGCAGTTCTTC. It translates to CASSPLTLGGHNEQFF.

The chain uses TRBV6-6 and TRBJ1-2, with 8 bases matching TRBD1. The J segment lost 1 base and the V segment lost 8 bases, leaving 0 bases of the junction unmatched. CDR3 length: 12 residues. Germline assignment: CDR1 MNHNY and CDR2 SVGAGI (reference sequence). CDR3 DNA sequence: TGTGCCAGCGGACAGGGTAACTATGGCTACACCTTC. This gives the protein CASGQGNYGYTF.

The chain employs TRBV19 and TRBJ1-2; D is undetermined. The CDR3 extends over 13 amino acids. The germline CDR1 and CDR2 sequences are LNHDA and SQIVND (reference sequence). V gave up 3 bases and J gave up 1 base, with 6 bases separating them. CDR3 sequence reads: CASSISGNYGYTF. The CDR3 DNA reads TGTGCCAGTAGTATCAGCGGTAACTATGGCTACACCTTC.

The chain employs TRBV6-4 and TRBJ2-3; D may be TRBD1 or TRBD2 (5 bases each). Trimming cost V 8 bases and J 3 bases, with 12 bases left between them. CDR1 is MRHNA, CDR2 SNTAGT, per germline. The length of the CDR3 is 13 residues. For the CDR3, the DNA is TGTGCCAGCGGAAGGGGAGTGACAGATACGCAGTATTTT. This codes for CASGRGVTDTQYF.

This clone was found a few times. V and J are TRBV19 and TRBJ1-5, with 12 positions matching TRBD1. The CDR3 has 16 amino acids. Unmatched junction bases numbered 6, after V lost 4 bases and J lost 5 bases. The germline gives CDR1 LNHDA, CDR2 SQIVND (reference sequence). The CDR3 loop reads CASSTGQGARYQPQHF. CDR3 bases: TGTGCCAGTAGTACGGGACAGGGGGCGAGGTATCAGCCCCAGCATTTT.

In nucleotides, the CDR3 is TGTGCCAGCTCGCCGGGACGGAACACTGAAGCTTTCTTT. Translated, it gives CASSPGRNTEAFF. The V gene is TRBV18, the J gene TRBJ1-1; possible D gene TRBD1, 5 bases. V lost 6 bases and J lost 1, with 9 bases in between. Germline CDR1 and CDR2: KGHSH and LQKENI. CDR3 length equals 13 residues.

This chain links TRBV18 with TRBJ1-2; a weak D match, TRBD1 (6 bases). This CDR3 contains 12 residues. CDR1 and CDR2 (germline): KGHSH, LQKENI. Trimming took off 5 bases at V and 6 bases at J, with 10 bases between the two ends. The CDR3 DNA sequence: TGTGCCAGCTCATCCGACAGGAATGGCTACACCTTC. It specifies CASSSDRNGYTF.

The V and J genes are TRBV27 and TRBJ1-5; D unresolved. CDR3 length: 13 amino acids. Germline V gene data show CDR1 as MNHEY and CDR2 as SMNVEV (reference sequence). V was clipped by 4 bases and J by 6 bases, with 10 bases between them. The CDR3 is CASSSIHGQPQHF. CDR3 in DNA: TGTGCCAGCAGTTCCATACATGGTCAGCCCCAGCATTTT.

The rearrangement uses TRBV4-1 and TRBJ1-5; TRBD1 aligns across 10 bases. This CDR3 spans 16 amino acids. Germline-derived CDR1 and CDR2 are MGHRA and YSYEKL. After removal of 3 bases from V and 2 bases from J, the junction contained 4 bases not matched to a gene. CDR3 protein: CASSQGGTGGNQPQHF. The CDR3 nucleotides are TGCGCCAGCAGCCAGGGGGGGACAGGGGGCAATCAGCCCCAGCATTTT.

The chain recombines TRBV7-8 with TRBJ1-1, with D possibly being TRBD1 (5 bases). From germline, CDR1 is SGHVS and CDR2 FQNEAQ. The germline V and J ends were trimmed by 1 base and 1 base, with 10 bases remaining between them. The CDR3 has 15 amino acids. The CDR3 sequence: CASSLGQTGNTEAFF. CDR3 bases: TGTGCCAGCAGCTTAGGCCAAACAGGGAACACTGAAGCTTTCTTT. The complete variable domain, with remaining parts taken from reference TRBV7-8 and TRBJ1-1, reads GAGVSQSPRYKVAKRGQDVALRCDPISGHVSLFWYQQALGQGPEFLTYFQNEAQLDKSGLPSDRFFAERPEGSVSTLKIQRTQQEDSAVYLCASSLGQTGNTEAFFGQGTRLTVV.

The V call is TRBV15, the J call TRBJ2-7; no clear D gene. The CDR3 is 18 amino acids. Trimming took off 0 bases at V and 2 bases at J, with 20 bases between the two ends. CDR1 and CDR2 (germline): LNHNV, YYDKDF (reference sequence). CDR3 DNA: TGTGCCACCAGCAGAGAGCCCACTGACACCCGCCACCCCTACGAGCAGTACTTC. It translates to CATSREPTDTRHPYEQYF.

The rearrangement uses TRBV19 and TRBJ1-2; D perhaps matches TRBD1 (5 bases). V was trimmed by 8 bases and J by 5 bases, leaving 21 bases between them. The CDR3 totals 15 residues. Germline assignment: CDR1 LNHDA and CDR2 SQIVND (reference sequence). CDR3 amino acids: CASQPGPGRRYGYTF. The CDR3 nucleotides read TGTGCCAGTCAACCGGGGCCGGGTAGAAGGTATGGCTACACCTTC.

The gene calls are TRBV5-5 and TRBJ1-1; D unresolved. V dropped 2 bases and J dropped 4 bases, with 9 bases sitting between them. This CDR3 spans 13 amino acids. Per germline, CDR1 SGHKS and CDR2 YYEKEE (reference sequence). The CDR3 sequence: CASSFWTATEAFF. The CDR3 bases are TGTGCCAGCAGCTTTTGGACGGCCACTGAAGCTTTCTTT.

The chain combines TRBV29-1 with TRBJ1-2; D uncertain. The CDR3 spans 12 residues. From germline, CDR1 is SQVTM and CDR2 ANQGSEA. Trimming shortened V by 3 bases and J by 6 bases, and 11 bases separated the two germline ends. CDR3 sequence reads: CSVDDPADGYTF. DNA for the CDR3: TGCAGCGTTGACGACCCGGCGGATGGCTACACCTTC. The complete variable domain, with remaining parts taken from reference TRBV29-1 and TRBJ1-2, reads SAVISQKPSRDICQRGTSLTIQCQVDSQVTMMFWYRQQPGQSLTLIATANQGSEATYESGFVIDKFPISRPNLTFSTLTVSNMSPEDSSIYLCSVDDPADGYTFGSGTRLTVV.

This clone was observed a few times. This chain connects TRBV30 to TRBJ1-6; maybe TRBD1 (6 bases). CDR1 GTSNPN and CDR2 SVGIG come from the germline V gene (reference sequence). Trimming shortened V by 1 base and J by 0 bases, and 13 bases separated the two germline ends. CDR3 length: 17 amino acids. The chain's CDR3 is CAWSGGLQSSYNSPLHF. In DNA, the CDR3 is TGTGCCTGGAGTGGGGGGCTCCAGAGCTCCTATAATTCACCCCTCCACTTT. The full variable domain, rest sourced from reference TRBV30 and TRBJ1-6, is SQTIHQWPATLVQPVGSPLSLECTVEGTSNPNLYWYRQAAGRGLQLLFYSVGIGQISSEVPQNLSASRPQDRQFILSSKKLLLSDSGFYLCAWSGGLQSSYNSPLHFGNGTRLTVT.